Listed below are T cell receptor beta chains from one sample, sequenced in a study of response to subunit inactivated influenza vaccine. TCRdb ran MiXCR on the RT-PCR reads and lists one entry per CDR3 protein. The sample carries over 400,000 distinct CDR3 sequences, over 9.5% recorded once. The material sequenced was PBMCs from blood, taken 35 to 45 days after vaccination. These receptors were collected from a man aged 45-65 years who received an inactivated influenza vaccine. CDR3s include the opening cysteine and the closing phenylalanine or tryptophan. A D gene is named only where the DNA matches it firmly. The size field is filled for only some rows; it gives once, few, many or a size class.

few	TRBJ2-5	NA	TRBV11-2	TGTGCCAGCAGCTTGTACTATGGCAGGACCCCCCAAGAGACCCAGTACTTC	CASSLYYGRTPQETQYF
NA	TRBJ2-3	TRBD2	TRBV20-1	TGCAGTGCTAGAGATTTCGGGACTATAAGTCGTACGCAGTATTTT	CSARDFGTISRTQYF
NA	TRBJ2-5	NA	TRBV4-1	TGCGCCAGCAGCCAAAATACACAAGCCGTAGTTGGGACCCAGTACTTC	CASSQNTQAVVGTQYF
many	TRBJ2-1	NA	TRBV20-1	TGCAGTGCTAGTCCCAGGGCGGATGAGCAGTTCTTC	CSASPRADEQFF
few	TRBJ2-7	NA	TRBV10-3	TGTGCCATCAGTGGGTCTATGGCCTACGAGCAGTACTTC	CAISGSMAYEQYF
few	TRBJ2-2	TRBD2	TRBV12-3/TRBV12-4	TGTGCCAGCAGTCCAGCGGGGCCGAACACCGGGGAGCTGTTTTTT	CASSPAGPNTGELFF
NA	TRBJ2-7	TRBD1	TRBV10-2	TGCGCCAGCAGTGGGGCTTGGGACAGGACCTACGAGCAGTACTTC	CASSGAWDRTYEQYF
many	TRBJ1-6	NA	TRBV5-5	TGTGCCAGCAGCCGAGACTCACCCCTCCACTTT	CASSRDSPLHF
NA	TRBJ2-5	TRBD2	TRBV15	TGTGCCACCAGCAGAGGTCAGGGGACTAGTTTAGAGACCCAGTACTTC	CATSRGQGTSLETQYF
NA	TRBJ1-1	NA	TRBV7-9	TGTGCCAGCAGCTTAGATGCGGGTGCGAGCACTGAAGCTTTCTTT	CASSLDAGASTEAFF
few	TRBJ1-1	NA	TRBV29-1	TGCAGCGTTGTCGAGTTTGCCACTGAAGCTTTCTTT	CSVVEFATEAFF
many	TRBJ2-7	NA	TRBV10-3	TGTGCCATCAGTGAGGGGACACCCACCAGGCCCTACGAGCAGTACTTC	CAISEGTPTRPYEQYF
NA	TRBJ2-5	TRBD1	TRBV5-1	TGCGCCAGCAGCTCAGAGGGACAGATCCAAGAGACCCAGTACTTC	CASSSEGQIQETQYF
few	TRBJ2-3	NA	TRBV12-3/TRBV12-4	TGTGCCAGCAGTTCAGGGGGGATAGTAGCAGATACGCAGTATTTT	CASSSGGIVADTQYF
few	TRBJ2-5	NA	TRBV6-5	TGTGCCAGCAGTTACGGGGCGCGAGAGACCCAGTACTTC	CASSYGARETQYF
NA	TRBJ2-3	TRBD2	TRBV20-1	TGCAGTGCTGCCGGCATCGGGACTAGCGGGGTCACAGATACGCAGTATTTT	CSAAGIGTSGVTDTQYF